This entry describes one T cell receptor beta chain. This sample stems from a study of T cells in narcolepsy. From germline, CDR1 is SGHTA and CDR2 FQGTGA. CDR3 length equals 14 residues. The V and J ends lost 3 bases and 3 bases respectively, with 11 bases between them. Repertoires were generated with immunoSEQ multiplex PCR, while TCRdb's copy carries only in-frame clones and drops some. Of about 40,000 clones in the sample, about nine tenths were seen once. Sequencing was carried out using CD45RA- memory CD4+ T cells from PBMCs. This receptor was obtained from a human donor with narcolepsy. V is TRBV7-3 and J is TRBJ1-1; D remains ambiguous. DNA of the CDR3: TGTGCCAGCAGCTTCTCAGCCGGGGACACTGAAGCTTTCTTT. It translates to CASSFSAGDTEAFF.